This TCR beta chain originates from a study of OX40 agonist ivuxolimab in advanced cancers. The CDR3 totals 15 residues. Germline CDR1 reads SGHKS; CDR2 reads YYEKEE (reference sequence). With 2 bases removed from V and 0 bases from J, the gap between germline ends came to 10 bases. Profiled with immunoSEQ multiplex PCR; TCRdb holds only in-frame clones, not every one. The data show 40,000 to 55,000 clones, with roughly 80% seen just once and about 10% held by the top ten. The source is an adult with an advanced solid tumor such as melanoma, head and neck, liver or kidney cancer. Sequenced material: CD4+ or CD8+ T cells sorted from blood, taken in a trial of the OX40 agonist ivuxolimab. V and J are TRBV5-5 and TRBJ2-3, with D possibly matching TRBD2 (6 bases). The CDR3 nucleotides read TGTGCCAGCAGCTTCGGCGGGATTAGCACAGATACGCAGTATTTT. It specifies CASSFGGISTDTQYF.